The sequence of this TCR beta chain was determined in a study of blood T cell repertoires in COVID-19. Clones were read by immunoSEQ multiplex PCR, and TCRdb kept only the in-frame ones, dropping some. The sample holds 120,000 or so clones; 80% to 90% are singletons and the top ten take around an eighth. The sequencing sample was made of peripheral blood. The sequence came from a human donor in a cohort sampled during active COVID-19.

CDR3 sequence: CSVDGVNTEAFF. The DNA for the CDR3 is TGCAGCGTTGACGGGGTGAACACTGAAGCTTTCTTT. The chain combines TRBV29-1 with TRBJ1-1; D uncertain. The CDR3 is 12 amino acids. The V end lost 3 bases, the J end lost 0 bases, and 5 bases lay between the germline ends. Germline-derived CDR1 and CDR2 are SQVTM and ANQGSEA.